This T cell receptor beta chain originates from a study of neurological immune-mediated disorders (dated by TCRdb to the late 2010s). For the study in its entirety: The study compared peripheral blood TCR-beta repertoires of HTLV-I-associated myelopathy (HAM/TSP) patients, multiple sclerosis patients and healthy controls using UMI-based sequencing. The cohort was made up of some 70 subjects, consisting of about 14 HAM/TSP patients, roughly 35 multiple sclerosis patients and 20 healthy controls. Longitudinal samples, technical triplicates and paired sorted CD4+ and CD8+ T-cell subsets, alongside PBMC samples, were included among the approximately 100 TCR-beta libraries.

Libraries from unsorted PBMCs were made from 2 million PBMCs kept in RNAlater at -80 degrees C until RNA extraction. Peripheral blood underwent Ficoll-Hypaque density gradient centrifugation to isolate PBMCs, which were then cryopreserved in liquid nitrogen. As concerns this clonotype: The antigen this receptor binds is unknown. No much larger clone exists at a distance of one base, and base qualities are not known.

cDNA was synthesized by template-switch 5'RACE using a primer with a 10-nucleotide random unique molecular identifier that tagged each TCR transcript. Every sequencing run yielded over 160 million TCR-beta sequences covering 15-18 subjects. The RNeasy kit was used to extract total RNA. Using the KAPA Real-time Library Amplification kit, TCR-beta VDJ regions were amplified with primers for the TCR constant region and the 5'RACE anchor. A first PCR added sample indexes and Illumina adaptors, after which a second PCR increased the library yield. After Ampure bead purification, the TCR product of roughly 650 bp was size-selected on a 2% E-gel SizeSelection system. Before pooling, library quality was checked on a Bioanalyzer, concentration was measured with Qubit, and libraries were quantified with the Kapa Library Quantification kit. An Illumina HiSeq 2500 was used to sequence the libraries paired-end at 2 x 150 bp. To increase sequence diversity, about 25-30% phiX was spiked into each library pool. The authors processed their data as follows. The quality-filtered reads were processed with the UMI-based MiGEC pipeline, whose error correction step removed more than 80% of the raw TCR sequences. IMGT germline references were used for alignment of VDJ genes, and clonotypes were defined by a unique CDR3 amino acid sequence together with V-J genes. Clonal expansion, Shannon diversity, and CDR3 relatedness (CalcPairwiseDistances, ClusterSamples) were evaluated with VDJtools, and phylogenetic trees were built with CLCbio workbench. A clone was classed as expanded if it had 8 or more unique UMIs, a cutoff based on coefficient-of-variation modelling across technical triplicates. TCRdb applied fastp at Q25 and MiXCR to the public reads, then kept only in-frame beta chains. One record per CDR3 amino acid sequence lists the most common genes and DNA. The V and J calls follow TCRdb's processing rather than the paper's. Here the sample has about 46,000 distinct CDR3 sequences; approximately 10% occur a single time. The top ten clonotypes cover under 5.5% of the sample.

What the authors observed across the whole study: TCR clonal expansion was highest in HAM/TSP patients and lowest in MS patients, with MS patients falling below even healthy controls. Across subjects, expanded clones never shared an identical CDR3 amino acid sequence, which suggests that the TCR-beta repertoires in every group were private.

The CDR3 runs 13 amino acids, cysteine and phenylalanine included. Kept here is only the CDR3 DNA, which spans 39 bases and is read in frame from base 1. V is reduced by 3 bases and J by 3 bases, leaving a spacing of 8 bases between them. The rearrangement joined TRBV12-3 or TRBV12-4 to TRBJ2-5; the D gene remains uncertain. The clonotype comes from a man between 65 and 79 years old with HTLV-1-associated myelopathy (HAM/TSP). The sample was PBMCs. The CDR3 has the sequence CASSFNAEETQYF. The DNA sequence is TGTGCCAGCAGTTTTAACGCTGAAGAGACCCAGTACTTC.